The subject of this entry is one TCR beta chain. In the study's own analysis: It was from reference gene primer amplification that nucleated cell counts were estimated. The method was immunoSEQ multiplex PCR; TCRdb's version includes in-frame clones alone and lacks a portion of them. V, J and clone size derive from that table, while D and trimming were established from the DNA sequence. The sample holds about 160,000 clones, under 90% seen once. This sample is part of a study of blood T cell repertoires in COVID-19. The CDR3 is made up of 16 amino acids. Germline V gene lookup returns CDR1 SGDLS and CDR2 YYNGEE. V was clipped by 0 bases and J by 2 bases, with 14 bases between them. Participant-given clinical history determined each cohort assignment. Cohort 3 recovered donors had two negative PCRs, clearance, or symptom resolution.

The V gene is TRBV9, the J gene TRBJ2-5; possible D gene TRBD1, 6 bases. This TCR was recovered from a man in his sixties who had recovered from COVID-19. Sequencing was done on a sample of PBMCs or T cells enriched from blood (not recorded which). This chain's CDR3 is CASSVAVWTAQETQYF. Written as DNA, the CDR3 is TGTGCCAGCAGCGTAGCAGTATGGACAGCGCAAGAGACCCAGTACTTC. Complete variable domain (other parts from reference TRBV9 and TRBJ2-5): DSGVTQTPKHLITATGQRVTLRCSPRSGDLSVYWYQQSLDQGLQFLIQYYNGEERAKGNILERFSAQQFPDLHSELNLSSLELGDSALYFCASSVAVWTAQETQYFGPGTRLLVL.